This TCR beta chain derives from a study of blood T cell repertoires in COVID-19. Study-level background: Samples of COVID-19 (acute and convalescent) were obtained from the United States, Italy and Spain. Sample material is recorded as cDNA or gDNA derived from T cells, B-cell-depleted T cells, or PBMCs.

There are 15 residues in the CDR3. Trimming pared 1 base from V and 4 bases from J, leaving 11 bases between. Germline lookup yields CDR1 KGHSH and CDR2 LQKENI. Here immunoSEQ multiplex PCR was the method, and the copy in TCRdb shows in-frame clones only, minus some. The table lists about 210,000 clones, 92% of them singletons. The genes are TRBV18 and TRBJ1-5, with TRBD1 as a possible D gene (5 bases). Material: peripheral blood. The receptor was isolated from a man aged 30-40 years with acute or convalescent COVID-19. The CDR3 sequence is CASSPQGGTNQPQHF. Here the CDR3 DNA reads TGTGCCAGCTCACCACAGGGAGGGACTAATCAGCCCCAGCATTTT. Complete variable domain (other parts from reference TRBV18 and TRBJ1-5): NAGVMQNPRHLVRRRGQEARLRCSPMKGHSHVYWYRQLPEEGLKFMVYLQKENIIDESGMPKERFSAEFPKEGPSILRIQQVVRGDSAAYFCASSPQGGTNQPQHFGDGTRLSIL.